This T cell receptor beta chain is from a study of control samples from healthy donors and cancer patients. This table comes from immunoSEQ multiplex PCR, and its TCRdb copy is limited to in-frame clones, with some not included. The ten top clones account for 2.2%, within a sample of fewer than 200,000 clones. The length of the CDR3 is 13 residues. V lost 10 bases to trimming and J lost 6 bases, with 15 bases between them. The origin of this receptor is a woman younger than 45 in good health. The material sequenced was blood. V and J are TRBV12-3 or TRBV12-4 and TRBJ2-2; D unresolved. CDR3 residues: CAIKQHEAGELFF. DNA of the CDR3: TGTGCCATCAAACAACACGAGGCCGGGGAGCTGTTTTTT.